One sample yielded the 28 T cell receptor beta chains listed below, sequenced in a study of CD8+ T cells in alopecia areata. cDNA serving as the sequencing template came from extracted, reverse transcribed RNA. Generated by immunoSEQ multiplex PCR, the TCRdb table keeps only in-frame clones and is missing some. The sample lists about 91,000 clones; 40% to 55% were seen once. Sequenced input: CD4+ T cells sorted from blood. These receptors were taken from a human donor with alopecia areata.

The chain couples TRBV29-1 to TRBJ1-1, with 9 bases identical to TRBD1. Trimming took 4 bases from V and 4 from J; bases not matched to a gene: 7. CDR1 and CDR2 from the germline V gene are SQVTM and ANQGSEA. The CDR3 is 14 amino acids. The CDR3 sequence is CSVVPQTGGTEAFF. CDR3 DNA sequence: TGCAGCGTTGTTCCCCAGACAGGGGGCACTGAAGCTTTCTTT.

In this sample, this clone turned up a few times. The V and J genes are TRBV19 and TRBJ2-1; no clear D. Between the trimmed V and J ends, which lost 4 bases and 0 bases, there was a span of 4 bases. CDR3 length: 13 residues. Germline assignment: CDR1 LNHDA and CDR2 SQIVND (reference sequence). The CDR3 region is CASSRSSYNEQFF. The CDR3 DNA is TGTGCCAGTAGTAGGAGCTCCTACAATGAGCAGTTCTTC. Variable domain in full (rest from reference TRBV19 and TRBJ2-1): DGGITQSPKYLFRKEGQNVTLSCEQNLNHDAMYWYRQDPGQGLRLIYYSQIVNDFQKGDIAEGYSVSREKKESFPLTVTSAQKNPTAFYLCASSRSSYNEQFFGPGTRLTVL.

Only a few counts were recorded for this clone. The chain uses TRBV29-1 and TRBJ1-2, with 9 bases identical to TRBD1. The trim removed 3 bases at V and 5 bases at J, leaving 13 bases unmatched. The CDR3 spans 16 residues. Germline V gene lookup returns CDR1 SQVTM and CDR2 ANQGSEA. The CDR3 DNA follows: TGCAGCGTTGACCAGGGACAGGGAGTATCCGGGTATGGCTACACCTTC. This codes for CSVDQGQGVSGYGYTF. Full variable domain (outside the CDR3, taken from reference TRBV29-1 and TRBJ1-2): SAVISQKPSRDICQRGTSLTIQCQVDSQVTMMFWYRQQPGQSLTLIATANQGSEATYESGFVIDKFPISRPNLTFSTLTVSNMSPEDSSIYLCSVDQGQGVSGYGYTFGSGTRLTVV.

This clone was detected once. The V call is TRBV29-1, the J call TRBJ1-4; 7 positions match TRBD1. From germline, CDR1 is SQVTM and CDR2 ANQGSEA. The CDR3 is 16 residues long. V was clipped by 2 bases and J by 8 bases; unmatched bases: 14. The CDR3 loop reads CSVEIRDRANSEKLFF. The CDR3, as DNA: TGCAGCGTTGAAATCCGAGACAGGGCTAATTCGGAAAAACTGTTTTTT.

The DNA of the CDR3 is TGTGCCAGTAGCATTAGAGCTGGCTACACCTTC. Translating it yields CASSIRAGYTF. The rearrangement links TRBV19 to TRBJ1-2; no reliable D call. Per the germline V gene, CDR1 is LNHDA and CDR2 is SQIVND (reference sequence). Deletions cut 6 bases from V and 7 bases from J, with 9 bases between. This CDR3 region has 11 residues.

The chain recombines TRBV7-9 with TRBJ2-1, with a weak D call TRBD2 (6 bases). This CDR3 has 14 residues. The V and J ends lost 5 bases and 7 bases respectively, with 15 bases between them. CDR1 and CDR2 (germline): SEHNR, FQNEAQ (reference sequence). The CDR3: CASSQRAGTNEQFF. CDR3 nucleotide sequence: TGTGCCAGCAGCCAAAGGGCGGGAACGAATGAGCAGTTCTTC.

The rearrangement joins TRBV27 to TRBJ1-2; D possibly corresponds to TRBD1 (5 bases). V was cut by 2 bases and J by 4 bases, with 5 bases left in between. Germline V gene lookup returns CDR1 MNHEY and CDR2 SMNVEV (reference sequence). This CDR3 comprises 12 residues. The CDR3 nucleotides are TGTGCCAGCAGTTTACAGGGCTATGGCTACACCTTC. Protein: CASSLQGYGYTF.

This clone was detected only a few times. The chain recombines TRBV7-2 with TRBJ1-1; perhaps TRBD1 as D (5 bases). CDR3 size: 14 residues. CDR1 is SGHTA and CDR2 is FQGNSA in the germline V gene. Trimming cost V 6 bases and J 5 bases, with 16 bases left between them. CDR3 DNA: TGTGCCAGCAGTAAGCAGGGTCGGAGGACTGAAGCTTTCTTT. Translated: CASSKQGRRTEAFF. Complete variable domain (other parts from reference TRBV7-2 and TRBJ1-1): GAGVSQSPSNKVTEKGKDVELRCDPISGHTALYWYRQSLGQGLEFLIYFQGNSAPDKSGLPSDRFSAERTGGSVSTLTIQRTQQEDSAVYLCASSKQGRRTEAFFGQGTRLTVV.

This clone was observed a handful of times. The J gene is TRBJ2-1, the V gene TRBV29-1; TRBD2 agrees at 9 bases. Germline V gene lookup returns CDR1 SQVTM and CDR2 ANQGSEA. The CDR3 totals 16 residues. The junction had 11 bases not matched to a gene; V was cut back by 8 bases and J by 0 bases. The CDR3 loop reads CSFGGSGSGSYNEQFF. The CDR3 DNA follows: TGCAGCTTTGGCGGTAGCGGGAGCGGCTCCTACAATGAGCAGTTCTTC.

V gene TRBV29-1 combines with J gene TRBJ1-2; no clear D gene. V was clipped by 2 bases and J by 4 bases, with 17 bases between them. The CDR3 extends over 15 amino acids. Germline-derived CDR1 and CDR2 are SQVTM and ANQGSEA. For the CDR3, the DNA is TGCAGCGTTGAATCCAAGTACCAAGTGGTCTATGGCTACACCTTC. This encodes CSVESKYQVVYGYTF.

A few counts support this clone. Different DNA sequences within this sample yield the same CDR3. The chain uses TRBV29-1 and TRBJ2-7, with 8 bases aligning to TRBD1. This CDR3 comprises 14 residues. V dropped 6 bases and J dropped 6; count of bases not matched to a gene: 13. The germline CDR1 and CDR2 sequences are SQVTM and ANQGSEA. The CDR3 here is CSVEPGQGLGEQYF. CDR3 DNA: TGCAGCGTCGAACCCGGACAGGGTTTGGGCGAGCAGTACTTC.

This clone was seen only once. Other DNA sequences in the sample encode the same CDR3. This sequence joins TRBV4-1 and TRBJ2-5, with a tentative D call TRBD1 (6 bases). This CDR3 comprises 14 residues. The ends were cut back, 1 base at V and 1 base at J, with 7 bases in the middle. Germline V gives CDR1 MGHRA, CDR2 YSYEKL. The CDR3 DNA is TGCGCCAGCAGCCAAGGGGGGCCCCAAGAGACCCAGTACTTC. Its translation is CASSQGGPQETQYF.

The gene calls are TRBV2 and TRBJ1-2, with D uncertain. The V and J ends lost 8 bases and 6 bases respectively, with 10 bases between them. Looked up from germline, CDR1 is SNHLY and CDR2 is FYNNEI. This CDR3 is 11 amino acids long. The CDR3 here is CASGPSDGYTF. CDR3 coding DNA: TGTGCCAGCGGGCCCTCGGATGGCTACACCTTC. The entire variable domain, with the rest obtained from reference TRBV2 and TRBJ1-2, is as follows: EPEVTQTPSHQVTQMGQEVILRCVPISNHLYFYWYRQILGQKVEFLVSFYNNEISEKSEIFDDQFSVERPDGSNFTLKIRSTKLEDSAMYFCASGPSDGYTFGSGTRLTVV.

This clone appeared a few times. V gene TRBV29-1 combines with J gene TRBJ2-1; 8 bases map to TRBD2. CDR1 is SQVTM and CDR2 is ANQGSEA in the germline V gene. After removal of 7 bases from V and 9 bases from J, the junction contained 8 bases not matched to a gene. The CDR3 is made up of 12 amino acids. DNA for the CDR3: TGCAGCGCCGGGAGGGCCTCTGTTGAGCAGTTCTTC. It is translated as CSAGRASVEQFF.

This clone has just one count. The chain joins TRBV30 to TRBJ2-7, with 9 bases identical to TRBD2. Germline lookup yields CDR1 GTSNPN and CDR2 SVGIG (reference sequence). V lost 0 bases, J lost 3 bases, and 3 bases stayed unmatched. This CDR3 is 14 amino acids long. The CDR3 protein is CAWSVRSGGYEQYF. The CDR3 DNA follows: TGTGCCTGGAGTGTACGTAGCGGGGGCTACGAGCAGTACTTC. The full variable domain, with the rest looked up from reference TRBV30 and TRBJ2-7, is SQTIHQWPATLVQPVGSPLSLECTVEGTSNPNLYWYRQAAGRGLQLLFYSVGIGQISSEVPQNLSASRPQDRQFILSSKKLLLSDSGFYLCAWSVRSGGYEQYFGPGTRLTVT.

V usage is TRBV2 and J usage is TRBJ2-7, with D perhaps matching TRBD1 (6 bases). Between the trimmed V and J ends, which lost 5 bases and 2 bases, there was a span of 10 bases. CDR1 is SNHLY, CDR2 FYNNEI, per germline. This CDR3 has 13 residues. CDR3 sequence: CASSPDRAYEQYF. The CDR3 region has the DNA TGTGCCAGCAGTCCGGACAGAGCCTACGAGCAGTACTTC. The entire variable domain, with the rest obtained from reference TRBV2 and TRBJ2-7, is as follows: EPEVTQTPSHQVTQMGQEVILRCVPISNHLYFYWYRQILGQKVEFLVSFYNNEISEKSEIFDDQFSVERPDGSNFTLKIRSTKLEDSAMYFCASSPDRAYEQYFGPGTRLTVT.

The chain has TRBV5-1 and TRBJ2-3; D remains ambiguous. This CDR3 comprises 13 residues. V was cut by 5 bases and J by 2 bases, with 9 bases left in between. Germline loops: CDR1 SGHRS, CDR2 YFSETQ. DNA of the CDR3: TGCGCCAGCAGATGGGAAACCACAGATACGCAGTATTTT. Its translation is CASRWETTDTQYF.

The chain joins TRBV4-3 to TRBJ2-3; tentative D call: TRBD1 (5 bases). With 1 base removed from V and 7 bases from J, the gap between germline ends came to 12 bases. Germline V CDR1 and CDR2: LGHNA, YSLEER. The CDR3 is made up of 14 amino acids. The CDR3 loop is CASSQVHRSYTQYF. The CDR3 DNA is TGCGCCAGCAGCCAAGTTCACAGGTCCTATACGCAGTATTTT.

The table lists this clone with a few counts. The chain couples TRBV29-1 to TRBJ2-7; D might be TRBD1 or TRBD2, each matching 6 bases. In germline, CDR1 is SQVTM, CDR2 ANQGSEA. V dropped 3 bases and J dropped 5 bases, with 11 bases sitting between them. The CDR3 contains 12 residues. DNA of the CDR3: TGCAGCGTTGAGGGGGGCGTCAACGAGCAGTACTTC. This translates into CSVEGGVNEQYF.

The chain is built from TRBV30 and TRBJ1-5, with D uncertain. The germline gives CDR1 GTSNPN, CDR2 SVGIG (reference sequence). The V end was cut by 4 bases, the J end by 3 bases, with 10 bases between. The CDR3 has 13 residues. The CDR3 here is CAWTSQNNQPQHF. As DNA, the CDR3 is TGTGCCTGGACTTCTCAGAACAATCAGCCCCAGCATTTT.

This chain uses TRBV29-1 with TRBJ2-7, with D perhaps assigned TRBD1 or TRBD2 (5 bases each). The germline CDR1 and CDR2 sequences are SQVTM and ANQGSEA. The CDR3 spans 13 residues. The V end lost 6 bases, the J end lost 2 bases, and 14 bases lay between the germline ends. DNA of the CDR3: TGCAGCGTGACGGGGCTACTGACCTACGAGCAGTACTTC. This gives the protein CSVTGLLTYEQYF.

V and J are TRBV7-2 and TRBJ2-5; the D is unclear. The CDR3 runs 15 residues. Germline CDR1 reads SGHTA; CDR2 reads FQGNSA. V lost 9 bases to trimming and J lost 2 bases, with 19 bases between them. The CDR3, as DNA: TGTGCCAGTACGCCGTCTTTTGGACGACAAGAGACCCAGTACTTC. It yields the protein CASTPSFGRQETQYF.

This clone was observed a few times. The rearrangement uses TRBV29-1 and TRBJ2-2; D unclear. Trimming shortened V by 7 bases and J by 1 base, and 10 bases separated the two germline ends. Germline CDR1 reads SQVTM; CDR2 reads ANQGSEA. This CDR3 has 13 amino acids. The CDR3 region is CSAWVQNTGELFF. The CDR3 bases are TGCAGCGCCTGGGTCCAGAACACCGGGGAGCTGTTTTTT.

This clone is classed as medium-sized (0.01 to 0.1%). This chain's CDR3 is CASSLVWDTQYF. DNA for the CDR3: TGTGCCAGCAGTTTAGTGTGGGATACGCAGTATTTT. The rearrangement joins TRBV28 to TRBJ2-3; no clear D gene. CDR1 is MDHEN, CDR2 SYDVKM, per germline. This CDR3 has 12 residues. V was trimmed by 2 bases and J by 6 bases, leaving 6 bases between them.

This clone has only a few counts. The J gene is TRBJ2-6, the V gene TRBV29-1; 8 nucleotides line up with TRBD1. CDR1 is SQVTM and CDR2 is ANQGSEA in the germline V gene. CDR3 length: 15 amino acids. Trimming cost V 4 bases and J 4 bases; bases outside gene matches: 6. CDR3 sequence: CSVAQGAGGANVLTF. In nucleotides, the CDR3 is TGCAGCGTTGCCCAGGGGGCGGGCGGGGCCAACGTCCTGACTTTC.

This clone was observed a few times. This chain joins TRBV6-6 and TRBJ2-1; 7 bases align to TRBD2. The germline CDR1 and CDR2 sequences are MNHNY and SVGAGI (reference sequence). This CDR3 comprises 15 residues. Losses at the gene ends were 7 bases for V and 1 base for J; bases not matched to a gene: 7. CDR3 DNA: TGTGCCAGCATCCAAGGACTAGGTTCCTACAATGAGCAGTTCTTC. Translating gives CASIQGLGSYNEQFF.

Remarks on this clone: Relative to the germline gene, one junction end is altered; a read error may explain this. The rearrangement joins TRBV7-2 to TRBJ2-7, with D possibly being TRBD2 (7 bases). From germline, CDR1 is SGHTA and CDR2 FQGNSA. This CDR3 has 15 amino acids. In nucleotides, the CDR3 is TGTGCCAGCAGCATCGCTCGGGGGGCGCCGGACGAACAGTACTTC. It encodes CASSIARGAPDEQYF. Complete variable domain (other parts from reference TRBV7-2 and TRBJ2-7): GAGVSQSPSNKVTEKGKDVELRCDPISGHTALYWYRQSLGQGLEFLIYFQGNSAPDKSGLPSDRFSAERTGGSVSTLTIQRTQQEDSAVYLCASSIARGAPDEQYFGPGTRLTVT.

The chain is built from TRBV30 and TRBJ2-6; D is unresolved. The CDR3 is 13 residues long. Trimming took 4 bases from V and 4 from J, leaving 8 bases between them. CDR1 and CDR2 (germline): GTSNPN, SVGIG (reference sequence). The CDR3 DNA reads as TGTGCCTGGACCGTAAAAGGGGCCAACGTCCTGACTTTC. Translated: CAWTVKGANVLTF.